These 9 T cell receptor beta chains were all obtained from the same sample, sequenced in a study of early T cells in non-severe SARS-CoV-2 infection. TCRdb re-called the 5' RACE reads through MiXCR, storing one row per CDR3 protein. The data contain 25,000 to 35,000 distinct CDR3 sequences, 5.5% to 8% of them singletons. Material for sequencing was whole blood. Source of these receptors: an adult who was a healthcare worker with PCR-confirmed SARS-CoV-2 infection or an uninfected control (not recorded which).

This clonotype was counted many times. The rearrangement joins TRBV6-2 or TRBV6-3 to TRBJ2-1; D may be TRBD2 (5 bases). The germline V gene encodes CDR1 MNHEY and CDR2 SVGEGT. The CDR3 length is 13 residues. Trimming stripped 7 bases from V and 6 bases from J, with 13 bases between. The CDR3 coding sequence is TGTGCCAGCACTAGCCGAGGAACCAATGAGCAGTTCTTC. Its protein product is CASTSRGTNEQFF.

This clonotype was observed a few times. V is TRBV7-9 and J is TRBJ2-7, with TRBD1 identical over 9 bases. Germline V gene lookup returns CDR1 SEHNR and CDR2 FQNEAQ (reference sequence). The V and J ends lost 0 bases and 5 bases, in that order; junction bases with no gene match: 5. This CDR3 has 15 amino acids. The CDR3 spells CASSLAGQGNHEQYF. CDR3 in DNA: TGTGCCAGCAGCTTAGCAGGACAGGGGAACCACGAGCAGTACTTC.

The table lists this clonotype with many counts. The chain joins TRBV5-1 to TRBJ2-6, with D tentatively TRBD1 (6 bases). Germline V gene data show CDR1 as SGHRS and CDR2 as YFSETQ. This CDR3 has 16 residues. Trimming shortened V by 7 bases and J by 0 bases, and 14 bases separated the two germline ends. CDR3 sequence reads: CASGETGSSGANVLTF. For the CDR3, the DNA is TGCGCCAGCGGCGAGACAGGTAGCTCTGGGGCCAACGTCCTGACTTTC. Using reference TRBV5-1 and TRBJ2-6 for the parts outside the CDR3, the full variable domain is KAGVTQTPRYLIKTRGQQVTLSCSPISGHRSVSWYQQTPGQGLQFLFEYFSETQRNKGNFPGRFSGRQFSNSRSEMNVSTLELGDSALYLCASGETGSSGANVLTFGAGSRLTVL.

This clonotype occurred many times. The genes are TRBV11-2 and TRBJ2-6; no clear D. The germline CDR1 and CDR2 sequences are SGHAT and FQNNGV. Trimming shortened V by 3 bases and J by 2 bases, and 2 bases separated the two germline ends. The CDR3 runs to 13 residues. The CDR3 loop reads CASSFAGANVLTF. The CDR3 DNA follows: TGTGCCAGCAGCTTTGCTGGGGCCAACGTCCTGACTTTC.

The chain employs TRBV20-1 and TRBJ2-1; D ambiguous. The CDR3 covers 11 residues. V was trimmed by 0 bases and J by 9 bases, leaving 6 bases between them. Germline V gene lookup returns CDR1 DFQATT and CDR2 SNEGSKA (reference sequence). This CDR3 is CSARDLREQFF. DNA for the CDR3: TGCAGTGCTAGAGACCTACGTGAGCAGTTCTTC.

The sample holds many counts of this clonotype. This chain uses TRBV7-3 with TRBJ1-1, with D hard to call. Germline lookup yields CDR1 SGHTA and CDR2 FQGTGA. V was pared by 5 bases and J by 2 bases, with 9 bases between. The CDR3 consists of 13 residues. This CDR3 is CASSPTLNTEAFF. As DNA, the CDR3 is TGTGCCAGCAGCCCGACACTAAACACTGAAGCTTTCTTT.

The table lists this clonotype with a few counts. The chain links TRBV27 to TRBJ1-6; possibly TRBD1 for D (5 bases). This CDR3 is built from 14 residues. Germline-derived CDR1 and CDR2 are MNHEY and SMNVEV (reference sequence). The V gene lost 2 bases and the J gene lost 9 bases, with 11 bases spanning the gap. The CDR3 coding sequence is TGTGCCAGCAGTTTAGCAGGGAGAGGTTCACCCCTCCACTTT. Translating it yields CASSLAGRGSPLHF.

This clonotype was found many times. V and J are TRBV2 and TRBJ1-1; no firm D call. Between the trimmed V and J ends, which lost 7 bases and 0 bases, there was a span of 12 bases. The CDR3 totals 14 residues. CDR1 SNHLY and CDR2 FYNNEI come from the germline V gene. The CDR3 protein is CASIYRAMNTEAFF. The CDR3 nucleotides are TGTGCCAGCATATACAGAGCGATGAACACTGAAGCTTTCTTT.

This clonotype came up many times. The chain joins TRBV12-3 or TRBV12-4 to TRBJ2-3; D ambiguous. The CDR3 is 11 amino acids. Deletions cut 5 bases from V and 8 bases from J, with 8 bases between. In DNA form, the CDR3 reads TGTGCCAGCAGTCCCACTGGTACGCAGTATTTT. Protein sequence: CASSPTGTQYF.